These 25 T cell receptor beta chains came from one sample sequenced in a study of CD8 T cells in ankylosing spondylitis. Study observations and caveats: Blood of patients with ankylosing spondylitis appeared to be characterized by a TCR beta motif of 8 or 9 highly homologous variants.

TCRdb reprocessed the 5' RACE reads via MiXCR and lists one record per CDR3 protein. This table has hundreds of thousands of distinct CDR3 sequences, 9.5% to 15% appearing once. These receptors' targets are unknown. Sequencing was carried out using blood, either unsorted or a sorted T cell fraction (not recorded which). These TCRs come from a male donor with ankylosing spondylitis.

This clonotype showed up just a few times. V usage is TRBV12-3 or TRBV12-4 and J usage is TRBJ1-4, with D perhaps matching TRBD1 (6 bases). The V end lost 2 bases, the J end lost 0 bases, and 13 bases lay between the germline ends. The CDR3 has 17 amino acids. CDR3 residues: CASSLYLRGPTNEKLFF. CDR3 coding DNA: TGTGCCAGCAGTTTATATCTCCGGGGGCCAACTAATGAAAAACTGTTTTTT.

In this sample, this clonotype turned up many times. The chain recombines TRBV5-1 with TRBJ2-2; TRBD1 aligns across 7 bases. There are 14 residues in the CDR3. V gave up 5 bases and J gave up 3 bases; unmatched junction bases: 4. CDR1 is SGHRS and CDR2 is YFSETQ in the germline V gene. CDR3 DNA sequence: TGCGCCAGCAGACTACAGGGGTACACCGGGGAGCTGTTTTTT. Its translation is CASRLQGYTGELFF.

V gene TRBV20-1 combines with J gene TRBJ2-3; 14 bases are a match to TRBD2. The CDR3 has 16 residues. Trimming took 0 bases from V and 6 from J; bases not matched to a gene: 5. CDR1 is DFQATT and CDR2 is SNEGSKA in the germline V gene (reference sequence). CDR3 loop: CSARDRLAGGPDTQYF. The CDR3 coding sequence is TGCAGTGCTAGAGACAGACTAGCGGGAGGGCCCGATACGCAGTATTTT.

This sequence joins TRBV20-1 and TRBJ1-1, with a tentative D call TRBD1 (6 bases). Trimming left V 2 bases short and J 1 base short, with 17 bases between. Looked up from germline, CDR1 is DFQATT and CDR2 is SNEGSKA (reference sequence). The CDR3 is made up of 16 amino acids. The CDR3 bases are TGCAGTGCTAGACCACCCGGGGGGCGGGGGAACACTGAAGCTTTCTTT. Protein: CSARPPGGRGNTEAFF.

In regard to this clonotype: A much larger clone lies a single base off, so this may be a read error. The DNA for the CDR3 is TGTGCCAGCAGTTTTTCCCGGCGCACTGAAGCTTTCTTT. This codes for CASSFSRRTEAFF. The chain recombines TRBV12-3 or TRBV12-4 with TRBJ1-1; D is unclear. Trimming stripped 3 bases from V and 4 bases from J, with 9 bases between. This CDR3 is 13 amino acids long.

The CDR3 nucleotides read TGCGCCAGCAGCCCGGACGGAGAGCAGATAAGTTCACCCCTCCACTTT. Residues: CASSPDGEQISSPLHF. The J gene is TRBJ1-6, the V gene TRBV5-1; no firm D call. The ends were cut back, 4 bases at V and 9 bases at J, with 20 bases in the middle. Germline V gives CDR1 SGHRS, CDR2 YFSETQ. This CDR3 has 16 residues.

This clonotype was counted at least ten times. The chain combines TRBV29-1 with TRBJ1-1; D unclear. From germline, CDR1 is SQVTM and CDR2 ANQGSEA. V lost 3 bases and J 0 bases, leaving 14 bases between the germline ends. The CDR3 extends over 15 amino acids. The CDR3 sequence: CSVDAGWGMNTEAFF. CDR3 nucleotide sequence: TGCAGCGTTGATGCGGGCTGGGGAATGAACACTGAAGCTTTCTTT.

This clonotype has a handful of counts. The genes are TRBV20-1 and TRBJ2-3; TRBD2 aligns across 11 bases. The ends lost 6 bases at V and 6 bases at J; junction bases unmatched: 5. The CDR3 is 13 residues long. The germline V gene has CDR1 DFQATT and CDR2 SNEGSKA (reference sequence). In DNA form, the CDR3 reads TGCAGTGCCGCTACTAGCGGGAGTGATACGCAGTATTTT. This gives the protein CSAATSGSDTQYF.

The J gene is TRBJ2-2, the V gene TRBV5-4; no definite D call. The CDR3 runs 14 residues. CDR1 is SGHNT, CDR2 YYREEE, per germline (reference sequence). Between the trimmed V and J ends, which lost 0 bases and 0 bases, there was a span of 3 bases. Here the CDR3 reads CASSLVANTGELFF. In DNA form, the CDR3 reads TGTGCCAGCAGCTTGGTTGCGAACACCGGGGAGCTGTTTTTT.

This clonotype was counted at least ten times. The chain couples TRBV5-1 to TRBJ2-1; 10 bases line up with TRBD2. CDR1 and CDR2 from the germline V gene are SGHRS and YFSETQ. This CDR3 has 16 residues. The junction had 6 bases not matched to a gene; V was cut back by 1 base and J by 5 bases. The chain's CDR3 is CASSLWSSGSDNEQFF. The CDR3 bases are TGCGCCAGCAGCTTGTGGTCTAGCGGGAGCGACAATGAGCAGTTCTTC.

This clonotype was seen a handful of times. V usage is TRBV30 and J usage is TRBJ2-1, with TRBD2 matching 8 bases. The CDR3 length is 14 residues. Germline CDR1 GTSNPN, CDR2 SVGIG (reference sequence). V shed 3 bases, J shed 5 bases, and the junction held 6 bases outside the gene matches. CDR3 DNA sequence: TGTGCCTGGAGCCGACTAGCGCTCAACAATGAGCAGTTCTTC. Translated: CAWSRLALNNEQFF.

The rearrangement links TRBV20-1 to TRBJ2-3; D is unresolved. The CDR3 runs 13 residues. V lost 0 bases and J 4 bases, leaving 8 bases between the germline ends. Germline CDR1 is DFQATT and CDR2 is SNEGSKA (reference sequence). This chain's CDR3 is CSARDDASDTQYF. The CDR3 DNA follows: TGCAGTGCTAGAGATGACGCATCAGATACGCAGTATTTT.

The table lists this clonotype with a few counts. The V gene is TRBV29-1, the J gene TRBJ2-7, with TRBD1 identical over 8 bases. CDR3 length: 13 amino acids. Germline V gene data show CDR1 as SQVTM and CDR2 as ANQGSEA. Losses at the gene ends were 4 bases for V and 4 bases for J; bases not matched to a gene: 6. The CDR3 nucleotides are TGCAGCGTTGTAAGGACAGGGTCATACGAGCAGTACTTC. Its protein product is CSVVRTGSYEQYF.

There are a few counts of this clonotype. The chain has TRBV20-1 and TRBJ2-5; tentatively, D is TRBD2 (6 bases). V was shortened by 7 bases and J by 3 bases, with 12 bases between the two germline ends. Germline lookup yields CDR1 DFQATT and CDR2 SNEGSKA (reference sequence). This CDR3 is built from 12 residues. CDR3: CSGGGGKETQYF. The DNA for the CDR3 is TGCAGTGGTGGTGGAGGGAAAGAGACCCAGTACTTC.

This clonotype was observed a few times. V is TRBV12-3 or TRBV12-4 and J is TRBJ1-2; D unresolved. The CDR3 runs 13 residues. The V end lost 6 bases, the J end lost 7 bases, and 15 bases lay between the germline ends. The CDR3, as DNA: TGTGCCAGCAGATTTGGGAGGTCTCCTGGCTACACCTTC. This sequence encodes CASRFGRSPGYTF.

This clonotype has only a few counts. This chain links TRBV27 with TRBJ1-6; D uncertain. Trimming shortened V by 3 bases and J by 10 bases, and 10 bases separated the two germline ends. From germline, CDR1 is MNHEY and CDR2 SMNVEV (reference sequence). The CDR3 is 13 amino acids. The DNA of the CDR3 is TGTGCCAGCAGTTTCGGACCAGAGTCACCCCTCCACTTT. Translation gives CASSFGPESPLHF.

This clonotype has only a few counts. This chain joins TRBV11-2 and TRBJ2-2; D might be TRBD1 (6 bases). V was trimmed by 1 base and J by 5 bases, leaving 14 bases between them. Germline CDR1 is SGHAT and CDR2 is FQNNGV. CDR3 size: 16 residues. The CDR3 loop reads CASSLVYRARTGELFF. The CDR3 nucleotides are TGTGCCAGCAGCTTAGTCTACAGGGCTCGAACCGGGGAGCTGTTTTTT.

The genes are TRBV30 and TRBJ1-2, with D unclear. From germline, CDR1 is GTSNPN and CDR2 SVGIG (reference sequence). The CDR3 consists of 13 residues. V lost 2 bases, J lost 3 bases, and 10 bases lay in between. CDR3 sequence reads: CAWSPGVHYGYTF. The CDR3 DNA sequence: TGTGCCTGGAGTCCCGGAGTACACTATGGCTACACCTTC.

The chain employs TRBV5-1 and TRBJ2-3, with D possibly being TRBD1 (6 bases). Germline-derived CDR1 and CDR2 are SGHRS and YFSETQ. The CDR3 consists of 14 residues. Trimming cost V 4 bases and J 5 bases, with 14 bases left between them. The CDR3 nucleotides are TGCGCCAGCAGCCCGGACAGCTCTGGAGATACGCAGTATTTT. The encoded protein is CASSPDSSGDTQYF.

There are a few counts of this clonotype. The chain employs TRBV10-1 and TRBJ1-6, with D uncertain. Germline values: CDR1 WNHNN, CDR2 SYGVQD (reference sequence). CDR3 length: 13 residues. V gave up 5 bases and J gave up 8 bases, with 10 bases separating them. As DNA, the CDR3 is TGCGCCAGCAGTCAAGGACGGGATTCACCCCTCCACTTT. Protein: CASSQGRDSPLHF.

The chain links TRBV20-1 to TRBJ2-7; 9 nucleotides align to TRBD1. The length of the CDR3 is 14 residues. Germline CDR1 and CDR2: DFQATT and SNEGSKA (reference sequence). J lost 8 bases, V lost 6 bases, and 14 bases had no gene match. CDR3 loop: CSAKPGQGSTQQYF. The CDR3 DNA reads TGCAGTGCCAAACCGGGACAGGGATCAACACAGCAGTACTTC.

This clonotype was found a few times. This chain's CDR3 is CASRPVGNTEAFF. The CDR3 region has the DNA TGTGCCAGCCGCCCTGTAGGGAACACTGAAGCTTTCTTT. The chain uses TRBV6-1 and TRBJ1-1; D is uncertain. V was pared by 8 bases and J by 1 base, with 11 bases between. CDR3 length: 13 residues. Germline loops: CDR1 MNHNS, CDR2 SASEGT.

The CDR3: CASSLGGVNEQYV. CDR3 DNA sequence: TGTGCCAGCTCACTTGGCGGTGTTAACGAGCAGTACGTC. The chain employs TRBV18 and TRBJ2-7; no clear D gene. Trimming removed 4 bases from V and 5 bases from J, with 12 bases in between. CDR3 length: 13 amino acids. CDR1 is KGHSH, CDR2 LQKENI, per germline.

V is TRBV5-4 and J is TRBJ1-6; D is uncertain. The germline CDR1 and CDR2 sequences are SGHNT and YYREEE (reference sequence). The V end was cut by 4 bases, the J end by 6 bases, with 11 bases between. The CDR3 has 14 residues. Here the CDR3 reads CASSTGRVNSPLHF. CDR3 sequence (DNA): TGTGCCAGCAGCACCGGACGGGTTAATTCACCCCTCCACTTT.

In this sample, this clonotype turned up many times. The rearrangement joins TRBV28 to TRBJ2-2, with no clear D. The CDR3 has 13 amino acids. Trimming removed 6 bases from V and 2 bases from J, with 7 bases in between. Germline values: CDR1 MDHEN, CDR2 SYDVKM. The CDR3, as DNA: TGTGCCAGCAGCTATCCCAACACCGGGGAGCTGTTTTTT. This codes for CASSYPNTGELFF.